The clone carrying this TCR beta chain was seen many times. Its antigen is as yet unknown. The data originate from a study of CD8 T cells in ankylosing spondylitis. Broader study findings: Clones linked to disease, bearing a CD8+ phenotype, were relatively rare in peripheral blood.

TCRdb re-derived calls from the 5' RACE reads in MiXCR, one entry per CDR3 protein. The table lists about 92,000 distinct CDR3 sequences, approximately 9% of them singletons, with 5.1% in the top ten. Germline V gives CDR1 SNHLY, CDR2 FYNNEI. This CDR3 spans 9 amino acids. V was pared by 4 bases and J by 8 bases, with 2 bases between. V usage is TRBV2 and J usage is TRBJ1-2; no clear D. Sequenced material: blood, either unsorted or a sorted T cell fraction (not recorded which). The sequence derives from a male donor with ankylosing spondylitis or in good health (not recorded which). CDR3 in DNA: TGTGCCAGCAGTGCAGGCTACACCTTC. It yields the protein CASSAGYTF.